The rows below give T cell receptor beta chains drawn from one sample of a study of CXCR3-negative and CXCR3-positive naive CD8 T cells. TCRdb re-called the 5' RACE reads, yielding one record per CDR3 amino acid sequence without DNA. This listing includes some 130,000 distinct CDR3 sequences. Material for sequencing was naive CXCR3- CD8+ T cells from blood. The source of these receptors is a human donor in good health. Some clones in this sample may be carry-over from other donors' samples. Both conserved end residues are part of each CDR3.

j_gene: TRBJ2-7
v_gene: TRBV20-1
CDR3aa: CSARIRGVTYEQYF

j_gene: TRBJ2-1
v_gene: TRBV27
CDR3aa: CASRPGLAGESPNNEQFF

j_gene: TRBJ2-7
v_gene: TRBV20-1
CDR3aa: CSARRDRGDEQYF

j_gene: TRBJ1-1
v_gene: TRBV29-1
CDR3aa: CSVDPDSPNTEAFF

j_gene: TRBJ2-1
v_gene: TRBV5-1
CDR3aa: CASSVSGPADEQFF

j_gene: TRBJ2-5
v_gene: TRBV10-3
CDR3aa: CAISESQAGPEETQYF

j_gene: TRBJ2-2
v_gene: TRBV11-2
CDR3aa: CVEPHISGELFF

j_gene: TRBJ2-4
v_gene: TRBV28
CDR3aa: CASRSKLGGTKNIQYF

j_gene: TRBJ2-1
v_gene: TRBV11-3
CDR3aa: CASSTRQGFDEQFF

j_gene: TRBJ1-2
v_gene: TRBV10-2
CDR3aa: CASSETEQGWNYGYTF

j_gene: TRBJ2-7
v_gene: TRBV5-5
CDR3aa: CASSLLAGQYEQYF

j_gene: TRBJ2-3
v_gene: TRBV7-6
CDR3aa: CASSLAGGSTDTQYF

j_gene: TRBJ2-5
v_gene: TRBV28
CDR3aa: CASRPARGRETQYF

j_gene: TRBJ2-1
v_gene: TRBV7-2
CDR3aa: CASSPKDRGVNNEQFF

j_gene: TRBJ1-1
v_gene: TRBV2
CDR3aa: CASRDRQSTEAFF

j_gene: TRBJ2-7
v_gene: TRBV7-9
CDR3aa: CASSQGTQSPYEQYF

j_gene: TRBJ2-7
v_gene: TRBV21-1
CDR3aa: CASPGLAFHEQYF

j_gene: TRBJ1-4
v_gene: TRBV19
CDR3aa: CASSEIGTGSEKLFF

j_gene: TRBJ2-7
v_gene: TRBV20-1
CDR3aa: CSARETMSYEQYF

j_gene: TRBJ2-7
v_gene: TRBV13
CDR3aa: CASSRPTSTSSYEQYF

j_gene: TRBJ2-1
v_gene: TRBV19
CDR3aa: CASTVTSGGYNEQFF

j_gene: TRBJ2-2
v_gene: TRBV5-5
CDR3aa: CASSTYRDGTGELFF

j_gene: TRBJ2-3
v_gene: TRBV4-3
CDR3aa: CASSQASGSSTDTQYF

j_gene: TRBJ1-1
v_gene: TRBV4-1
CDR3aa: CASSQGQGVNGNTEAFF

j_gene: TRBJ2-1
v_gene: TRBV7-9
CDR3aa: CASRGTPYYNEQFF

j_gene: TRBJ1-2
v_gene: TRBV29-1
CDR3aa: CSVLSGTGGRGYTF

j_gene: TRBJ2-7
v_gene: TRBV7-9
CDR3aa: CASSLEKPGTGARQYF

j_gene: TRBJ2-3
v_gene: TRBV6-6
CDR3aa: CASSYSGASTDTQYF

j_gene: TRBJ2-1
v_gene: TRBV2
CDR3aa: CASSDDRSYNEQFF

j_gene: TRBJ1-5
v_gene: TRBV6-5
CDR3aa: CASSYKTQGNQPQHF

j_gene: TRBJ1-5
v_gene: TRBV9
CDR3aa: CASSVGGNSNQPQHF

j_gene: TRBJ2-7
v_gene: TRBV29-1
CDR3aa: CSVEIRESTYEQYF

j_gene: TRBJ2-3
v_gene: TRBV6-5
CDR3aa: CASSYSPLGTTDTQYF